This T cell receptor beta chain was observed in a study of blood T cell repertoires in COVID-19. TCRdb's copy holds only in-frame clones and misses some; the assay was immunoSEQ multiplex PCR. The sample includes approximately 400,000 clones, around 88% of them seen just once. The CDR3 covers 15 residues. The germline V gene has CDR1 LGHDT and CDR2 YNNKEL (reference sequence). Trimming took off 1 base at V and 2 bases at J, with 11 bases between the two ends. The source is a woman between 50 and 59 years old with COVID-19, enrolled during active disease. Sequencing was performed on peripheral blood. The chain is built from TRBV3-1 (or the pseudogene TRBV3-2) and TRBJ2-5; perhaps TRBD2 as D (7 bases). The CDR3 DNA reads TGTGCCAGCAGCCAAGGCGGGGGCCCGCAAGAGACCCAGTACTTC. Translation: CASSQGGGPQETQYF.